Only a few counts were recorded for the clone carrying this TCR beta chain. Its antigen is unidentified. Trimming removed 4 bases from V and 5 bases from J, with 18 bases in between. Germline-derived CDR1 and CDR2 are SGDLS and YYNGEE. The CDR3 consists of 15 residues. The sample is drawn from a study of breast tumors, draining lymph nodes, adjacent tissues. Study results and limitations: Luminal-like breast cancer showed significantly higher tumor–nontumor repertoire similarity than basal-like. Findings are consistent with lymph node origin and intratumoral expansion of most tumor T cells. Compared with lymph nodes, tumors were less diverse; compared with nontumor tissue, more. Tumor T cell lymph node origin was a supported hypothesis, not proven.

In TCRdb, the multiplex PCR reads were re-called with MiXCR into one record per CDR3 protein. The sample includes around 13,000 distinct CDR3 sequences, 55% to 75% seen only once; the top ten take about two fifths. The sample consisted of tumor-adjacent breast tissue. The chain joins TRBV9 to TRBJ2-5; D is ambiguous. The receptor was isolated from a female donor with breast cancer. Some clones in this sample may be carry-over from other donors' samples. The DNA for the CDR3 is TGTGCCAGCAGCCCCCCTTTCGGCAGTTCGGAGACCCAGTACTTC. Encoded protein: CASSPPFGSSETQYF.